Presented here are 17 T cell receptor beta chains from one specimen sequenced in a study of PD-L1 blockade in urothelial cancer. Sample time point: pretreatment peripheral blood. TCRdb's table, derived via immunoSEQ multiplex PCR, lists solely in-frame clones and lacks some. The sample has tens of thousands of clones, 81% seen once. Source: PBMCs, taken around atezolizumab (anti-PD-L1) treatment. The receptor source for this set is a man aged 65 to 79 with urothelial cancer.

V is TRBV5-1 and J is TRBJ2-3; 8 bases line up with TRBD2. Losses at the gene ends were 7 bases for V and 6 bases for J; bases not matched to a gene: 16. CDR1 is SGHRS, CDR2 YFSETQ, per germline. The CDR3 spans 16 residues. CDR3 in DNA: TGCGCCAGCGCTACCACTCTGGCGGGGGGTGGCGATACGCAGTATTTT. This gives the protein CASATTLAGGGDTQYF.

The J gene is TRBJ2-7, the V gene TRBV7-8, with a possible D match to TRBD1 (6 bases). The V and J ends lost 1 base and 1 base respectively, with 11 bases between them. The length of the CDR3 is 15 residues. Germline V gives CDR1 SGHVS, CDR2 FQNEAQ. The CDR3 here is CASSLEGGQSYEQYF. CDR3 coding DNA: TGTGCCAGCAGCTTAGAAGGCGGACAGTCCTACGAGCAGTACTTC.

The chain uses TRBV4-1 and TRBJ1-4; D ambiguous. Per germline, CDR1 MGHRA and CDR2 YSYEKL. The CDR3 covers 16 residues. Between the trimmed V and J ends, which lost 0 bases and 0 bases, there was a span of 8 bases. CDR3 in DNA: TGCGCCAGCAGCCAAGAAAGACTGTCAACTAATGAAAAACTGTTTTTT. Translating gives CASSQERLSTNEKLFF.

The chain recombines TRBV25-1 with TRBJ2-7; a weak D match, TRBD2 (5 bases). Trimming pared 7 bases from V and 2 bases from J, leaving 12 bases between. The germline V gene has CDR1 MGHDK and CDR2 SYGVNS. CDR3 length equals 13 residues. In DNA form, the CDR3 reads TGTGCCAGCACGAGGGCCTTTCCCTACGAGCAGTACTTC. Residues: CASTRAFPYEQYF.

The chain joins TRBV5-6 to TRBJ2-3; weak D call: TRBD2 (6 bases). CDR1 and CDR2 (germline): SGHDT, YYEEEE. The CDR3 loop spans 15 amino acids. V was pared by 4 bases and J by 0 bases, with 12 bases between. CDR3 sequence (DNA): TGTGCCAGCAGCCGGGGGACGGAAAGCACAGATACGCAGTATTTT. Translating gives CASSRGTESTDTQYF.

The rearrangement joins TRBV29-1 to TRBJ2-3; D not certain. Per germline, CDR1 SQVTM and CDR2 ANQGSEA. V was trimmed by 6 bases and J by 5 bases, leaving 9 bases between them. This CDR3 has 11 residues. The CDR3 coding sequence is TGCAGCGTGGAGATGGGAGATACGCAGTATTTT. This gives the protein CSVEMGDTQYF.

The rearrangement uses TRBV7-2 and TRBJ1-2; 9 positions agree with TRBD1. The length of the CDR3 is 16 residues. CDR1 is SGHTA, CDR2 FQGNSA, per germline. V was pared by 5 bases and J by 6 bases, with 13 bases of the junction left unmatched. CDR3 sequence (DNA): TGTGCCAGCAGCCCAAATACGGAACAGGGGGCGGATGGCTACACCTTC. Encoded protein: CASSPNTEQGADGYTF.

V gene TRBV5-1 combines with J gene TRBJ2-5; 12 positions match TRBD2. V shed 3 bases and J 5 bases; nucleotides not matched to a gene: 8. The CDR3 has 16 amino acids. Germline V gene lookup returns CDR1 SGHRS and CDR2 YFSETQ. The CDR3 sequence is CASSWRLAGGLETQYF. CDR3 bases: TGCGCCAGCAGCTGGAGGCTAGCGGGGGGGCTGGAGACCCAGTACTTC.

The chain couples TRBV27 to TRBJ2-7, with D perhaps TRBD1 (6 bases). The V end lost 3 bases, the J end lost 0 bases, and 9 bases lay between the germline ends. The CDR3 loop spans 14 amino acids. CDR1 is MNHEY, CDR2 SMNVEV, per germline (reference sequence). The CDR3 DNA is TGTGCCAGCAGTTTTAGACAGGCCTCCTACGAGCAGTACTTC. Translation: CASSFRQASYEQYF.

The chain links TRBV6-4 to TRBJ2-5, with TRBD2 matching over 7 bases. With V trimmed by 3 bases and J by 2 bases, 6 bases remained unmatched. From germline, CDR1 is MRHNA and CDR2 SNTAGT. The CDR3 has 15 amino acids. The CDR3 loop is CASSETGGFQETQYF. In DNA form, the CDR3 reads TGTGCCAGCAGTGAGACCGGGGGGTTTCAAGAGACCCAGTACTTC.

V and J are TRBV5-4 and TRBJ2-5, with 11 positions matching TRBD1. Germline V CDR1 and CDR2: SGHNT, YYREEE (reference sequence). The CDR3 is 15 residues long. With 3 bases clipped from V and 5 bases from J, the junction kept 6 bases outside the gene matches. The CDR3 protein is CASSSRDRGGETQYF. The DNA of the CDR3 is TGTGCCAGCAGCTCGAGGGACAGGGGGGGGGAGACCCAGTACTTC.

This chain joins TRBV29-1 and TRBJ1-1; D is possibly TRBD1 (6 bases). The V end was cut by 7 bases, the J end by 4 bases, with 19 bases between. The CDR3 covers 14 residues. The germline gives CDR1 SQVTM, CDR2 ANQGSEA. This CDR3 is CSALGGGGGTEAFF. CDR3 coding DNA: TGCAGCGCCCTGGGAGGGGGGGGTGGCACTGAAGCTTTCTTT.

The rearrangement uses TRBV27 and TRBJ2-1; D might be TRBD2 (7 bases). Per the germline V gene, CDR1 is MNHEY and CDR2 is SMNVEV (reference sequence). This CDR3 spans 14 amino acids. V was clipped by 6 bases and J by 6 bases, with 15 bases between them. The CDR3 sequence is CASRLGGAGNEQFF. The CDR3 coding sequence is TGTGCCAGCAGACTGGGGGGGGCGGGCAATGAGCAGTTCTTC.

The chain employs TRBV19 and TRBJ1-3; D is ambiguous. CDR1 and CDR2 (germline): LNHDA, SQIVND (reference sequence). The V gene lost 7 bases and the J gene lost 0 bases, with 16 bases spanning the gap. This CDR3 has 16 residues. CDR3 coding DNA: TGTGCCAGTACCCCAACCCCTGATAGCTCTGGAAACACCATATATTTT. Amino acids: CASTPTPDSSGNTIYF.

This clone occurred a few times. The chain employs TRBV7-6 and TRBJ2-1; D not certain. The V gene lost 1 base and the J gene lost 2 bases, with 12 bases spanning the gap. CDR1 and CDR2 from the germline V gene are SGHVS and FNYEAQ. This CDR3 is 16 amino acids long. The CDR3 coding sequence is TGTGCCAGCAGCTTAGGAGGCCCGGAGCCCTACAATGAGCAGTTCTTC. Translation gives CASSLGGPEPYNEQFF.

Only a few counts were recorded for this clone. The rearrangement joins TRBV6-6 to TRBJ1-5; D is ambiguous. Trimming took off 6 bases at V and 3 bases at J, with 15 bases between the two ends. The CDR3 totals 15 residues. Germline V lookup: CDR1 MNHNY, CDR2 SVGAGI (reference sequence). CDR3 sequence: CASRRASDDNQPQHF. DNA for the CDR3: TGTGCCAGCAGGCGGGCCAGTGACGACAATCAGCCCCAGCATTTT.

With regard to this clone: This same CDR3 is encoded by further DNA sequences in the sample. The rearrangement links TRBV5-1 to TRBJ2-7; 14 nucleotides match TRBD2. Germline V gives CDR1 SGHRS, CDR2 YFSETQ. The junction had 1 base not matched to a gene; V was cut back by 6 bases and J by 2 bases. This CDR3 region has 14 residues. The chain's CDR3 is CASTTSGGAYEQYF. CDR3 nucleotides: TGCGCCAGCACGACTAGCGGGGGGGCCTACGAGCAGTACTTC. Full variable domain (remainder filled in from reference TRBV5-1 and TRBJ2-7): KAGVTQTPRYLIKTRGQQVTLSCSPISGHRSVSWYQQTPGQGLQFLFEYFSETQRNKGNFPGRFSGRQFSNSRSEMNVSTLELGDSALYLCASTTSGGAYEQYFGPGTRLTVT.